Given below is one T cell receptor beta chain in context. The record originates from a study of blood T cell repertoires in COVID-19. Overall study context: Researchers got acute and convalescent COVID-19 samples from the United States, Italy and Spain.

Trimming took off 3 bases at V and 2 bases at J, with 16 bases between the two ends. This CDR3 has 16 amino acids. CDR1 and CDR2 from the germline V gene are LNHDA and SQIVND (reference sequence). Study processing details: For nucleated cells, counts were estimated from reference gene primer amplification. The method was immunoSEQ multiplex PCR; TCRdb's version includes in-frame clones alone and lacks a portion of them. V and J calls and clone size come straight from that table; D and trimming were deduced from the DNA. The sample has hundreds of thousands of clones, roughly 90% seen once. This TCR was recovered from a man aged 55 to 70 who had recovered from COVID-19. This chain joins TRBV19 and TRBJ1-1; weak D call: TRBD1 (5 bases). Sequencing used PBMCs or T cells enriched from blood (not recorded which). The DNA for the CDR3 is TGTGCCAGTAGTATTTCCCCAGGGCTGATTAACACTGAAGCTTTCTTT. Translation: CASSISPGLINTEAFF.